This T cell receptor beta chain is from a study of CD8 T cells in ankylosing spondylitis. TCRdb reprocessed the 5' RACE reads with MiXCR, giving one entry per CDR3 protein. The table lists 250,000 to 350,000 distinct CDR3 sequences, around 21% of them singletons. This clonotype has more than one count but fewer than ten. Sequencing used blood, either unsorted or a sorted T cell fraction (not recorded which). The sequence derives from a female donor with ankylosing spondylitis or in good health (not recorded which).

The CDR3 DNA is TGCAGTGCTAGCGCCCGCCCGGAGACCCAGTACTTC. Translating it yields CSASARPETQYF. The chain combines TRBV20-1 with TRBJ2-5; D gene ambiguous. The CDR3 has 12 residues. Germline CDR1 DFQATT, CDR2 SNEGSKA (reference sequence). Trimming cost V 3 bases and J 5 bases, with 10 bases left between them.